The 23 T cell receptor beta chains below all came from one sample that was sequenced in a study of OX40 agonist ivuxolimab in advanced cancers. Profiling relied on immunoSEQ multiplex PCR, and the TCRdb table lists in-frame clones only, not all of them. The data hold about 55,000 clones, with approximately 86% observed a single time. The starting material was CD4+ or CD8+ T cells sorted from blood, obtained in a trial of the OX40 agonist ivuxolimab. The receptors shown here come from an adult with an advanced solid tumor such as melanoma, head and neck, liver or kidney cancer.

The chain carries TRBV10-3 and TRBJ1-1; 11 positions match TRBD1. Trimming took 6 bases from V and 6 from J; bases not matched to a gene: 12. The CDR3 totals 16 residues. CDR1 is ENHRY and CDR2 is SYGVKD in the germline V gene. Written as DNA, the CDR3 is TGTGCCATCAGGGGGACAGGGGGGGCCCGGTTGGCTGAAGCTTTCTTT. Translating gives CAIRGTGGARLAEAFF.

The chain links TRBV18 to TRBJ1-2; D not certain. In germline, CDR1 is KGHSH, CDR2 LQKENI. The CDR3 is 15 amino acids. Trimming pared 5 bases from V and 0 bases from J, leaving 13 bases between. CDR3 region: CASSTGSDPNYGYTF. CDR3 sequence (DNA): TGTGCCAGCTCAACCGGGTCGGACCCTAACTATGGCTACACCTTC.

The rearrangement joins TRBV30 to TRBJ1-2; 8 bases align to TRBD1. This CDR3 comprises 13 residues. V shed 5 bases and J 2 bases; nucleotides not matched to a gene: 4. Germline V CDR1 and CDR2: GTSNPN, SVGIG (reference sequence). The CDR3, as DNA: TGTGCCTGGTCCCCAGGGGGCAACTATGGCTACACCTTC. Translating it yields CAWSPGGNYGYTF.

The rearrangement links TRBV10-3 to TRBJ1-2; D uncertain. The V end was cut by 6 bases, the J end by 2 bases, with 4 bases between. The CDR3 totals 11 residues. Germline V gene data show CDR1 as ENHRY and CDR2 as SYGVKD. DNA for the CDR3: TGTGCCATCAGAGAAAACTATGGCTACACCTTC. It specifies CAIRENYGYTF.

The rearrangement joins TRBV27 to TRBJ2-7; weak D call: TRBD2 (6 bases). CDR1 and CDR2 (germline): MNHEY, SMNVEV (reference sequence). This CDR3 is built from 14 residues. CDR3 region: CATQRRRGEYEQYF. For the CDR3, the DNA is TGTGCGACCCAACGGAGGAGGGGAGAATACGAGCAGTACTTC.

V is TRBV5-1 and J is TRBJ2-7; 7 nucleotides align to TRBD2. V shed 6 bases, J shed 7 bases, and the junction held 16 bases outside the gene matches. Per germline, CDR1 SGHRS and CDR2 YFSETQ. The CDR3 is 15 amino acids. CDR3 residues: CASKGAVAGADEQYF. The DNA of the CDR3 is TGCGCCAGCAAGGGAGCTGTGGCGGGAGCTGATGAGCAGTACTTC.

The CDR3 region is CASSLTRGAGVETQYF. CDR3 in DNA: TGTGCCAGCAGTTTAACTAGGGGCGCGGGTGTGGAGACCCAGTACTTC. J is TRBJ2-5 and V is TRBV2; possibly TRBD1 or TRBD2 for D (5 bases each). In germline, CDR1 is SNHLY, CDR2 FYNNEI. The V and J ends lost 5 bases and 5 bases respectively, with 21 bases between them. This CDR3 contains 16 residues.

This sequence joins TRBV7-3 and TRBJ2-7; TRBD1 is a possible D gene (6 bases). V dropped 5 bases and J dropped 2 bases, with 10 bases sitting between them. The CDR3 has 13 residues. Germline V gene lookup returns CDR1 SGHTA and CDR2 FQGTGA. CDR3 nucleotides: TGTGCCAGCAGCCCTAGGACAGCCTACGAGCAGTACTTC. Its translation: CASSPRTAYEQYF. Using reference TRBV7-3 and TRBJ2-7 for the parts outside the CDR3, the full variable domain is GAGVSQTPSNKVTEKGKYVELRCDPISGHTALYWYRQSLGQGPEFLIYFQGTGAADDSGLPNDRFFAVRPEGSVSTLKIQRTERGDSAVYLCASSPRTAYEQYFGPGTRLTVT.

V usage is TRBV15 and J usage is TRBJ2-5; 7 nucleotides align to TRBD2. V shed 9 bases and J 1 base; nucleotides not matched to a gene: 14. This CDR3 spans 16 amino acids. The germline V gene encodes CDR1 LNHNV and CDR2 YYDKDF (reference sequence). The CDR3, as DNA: TGTGCCACAGGGCGAGGAGCGGGAAGGGTCCAAGAGACCCAGTACTTC. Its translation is CATGRGAGRVQETQYF.

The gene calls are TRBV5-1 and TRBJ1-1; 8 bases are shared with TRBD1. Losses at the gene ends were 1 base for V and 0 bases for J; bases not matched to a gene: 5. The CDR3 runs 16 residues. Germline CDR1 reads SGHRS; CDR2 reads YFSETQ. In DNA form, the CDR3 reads TGCGCCAGCAGCTTGAGGGCAGGGGGCATGAACACTGAAGCTTTCTTT. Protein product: CASSLRAGGMNTEAFF.

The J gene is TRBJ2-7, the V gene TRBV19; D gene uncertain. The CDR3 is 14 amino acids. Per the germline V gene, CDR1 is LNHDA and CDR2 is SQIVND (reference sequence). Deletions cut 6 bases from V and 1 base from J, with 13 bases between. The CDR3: CASSLPSASYEQYF. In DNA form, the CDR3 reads TGTGCCAGTAGCCTGCCTTCTGCGTCCTACGAGCAGTACTTC. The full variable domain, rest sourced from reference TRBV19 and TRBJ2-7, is DGGITQSPKYLFRKEGQNVTLSCEQNLNHDAMYWYRQDPGQGLRLIYYSQIVNDFQKGDIAEGYSVSREKKESFPLTVTSAQKNPTAFYLCASSLPSASYEQYFGPGTRLTVT.

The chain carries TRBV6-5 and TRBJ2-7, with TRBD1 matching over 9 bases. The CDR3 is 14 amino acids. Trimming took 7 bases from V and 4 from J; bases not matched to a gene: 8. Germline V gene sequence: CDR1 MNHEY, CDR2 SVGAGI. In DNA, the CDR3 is TGTGCCAGCACTCCCGGGACAGGGCCTTACGAGCAGTACTTC. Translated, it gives CASTPGTGPYEQYF.

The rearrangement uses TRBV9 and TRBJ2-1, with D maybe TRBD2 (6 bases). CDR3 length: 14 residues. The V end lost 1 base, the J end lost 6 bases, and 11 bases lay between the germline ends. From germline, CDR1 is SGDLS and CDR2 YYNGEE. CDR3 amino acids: CASSVKRATNEQFF. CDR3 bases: TGTGCCAGCAGCGTAAAGCGGGCCACCAATGAGCAGTTCTTC.

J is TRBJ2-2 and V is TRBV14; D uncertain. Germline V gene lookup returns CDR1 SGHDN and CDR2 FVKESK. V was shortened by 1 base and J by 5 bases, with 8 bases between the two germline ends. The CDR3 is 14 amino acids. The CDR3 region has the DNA TGTGCCAGCAGCCAAGGAGGCCAGACCGGGGAGCTGTTTTTT. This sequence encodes CASSQGGQTGELFF.

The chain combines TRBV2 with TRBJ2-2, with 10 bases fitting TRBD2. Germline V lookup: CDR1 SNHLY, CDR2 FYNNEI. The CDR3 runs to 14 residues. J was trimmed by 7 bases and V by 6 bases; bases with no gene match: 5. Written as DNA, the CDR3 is TGTGCCAGCAGAACTAGCGGGATTGGCGGGGAGCTGTTTTTT. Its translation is CASRTSGIGGELFF.

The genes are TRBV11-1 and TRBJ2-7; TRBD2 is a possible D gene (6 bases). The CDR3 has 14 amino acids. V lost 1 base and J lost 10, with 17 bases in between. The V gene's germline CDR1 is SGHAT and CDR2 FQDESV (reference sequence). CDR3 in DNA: TGTGCCAGCAGCTTAGGCATGGGGCGGGACTCACAGTACTTC. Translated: CASSLGMGRDSQYF.

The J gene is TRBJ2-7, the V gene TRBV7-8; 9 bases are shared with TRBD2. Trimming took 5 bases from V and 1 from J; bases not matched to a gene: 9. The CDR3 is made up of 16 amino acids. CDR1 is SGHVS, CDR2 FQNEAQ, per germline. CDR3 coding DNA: TGTGCCAGCAGCCCCACTGGACTAGCGAGATCCTACGAGCAGTACTTC. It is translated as CASSPTGLARSYEQYF.

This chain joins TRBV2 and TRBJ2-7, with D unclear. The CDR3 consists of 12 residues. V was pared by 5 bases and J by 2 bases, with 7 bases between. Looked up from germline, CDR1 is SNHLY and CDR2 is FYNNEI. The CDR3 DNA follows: TGTGCCAGCAGTTATGGGACCTACGAGCAGTACTTC. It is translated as CASSYGTYEQYF. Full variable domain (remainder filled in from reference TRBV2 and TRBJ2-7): EPEVTQTPSHQVTQMGQEVILRCVPISNHLYFYWYRQILGQKVEFLVSFYNNEISEKSEIFDDQFSVERPDGSNFTLKIRSTKLEDSAMYFCASSYGTYEQYFGPGTRLTVT.

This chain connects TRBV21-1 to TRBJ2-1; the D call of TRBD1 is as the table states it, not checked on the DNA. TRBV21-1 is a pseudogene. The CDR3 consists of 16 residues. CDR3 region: CASSKEGDRIHNEQFF. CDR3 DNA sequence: TGTGCCAGCAGCAAAGAGGGGGACAGGATTCACAATGAGCAGTTCTTC.

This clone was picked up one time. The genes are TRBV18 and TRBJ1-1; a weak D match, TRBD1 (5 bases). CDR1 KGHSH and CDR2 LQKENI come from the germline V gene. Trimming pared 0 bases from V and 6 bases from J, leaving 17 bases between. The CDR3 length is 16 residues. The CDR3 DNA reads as TGTGCCAGCTCACCACCGGGGCAGGGCGTTAAAGCTGAAGCTTTCTTT. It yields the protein CASSPPGQGVKAEAFF.

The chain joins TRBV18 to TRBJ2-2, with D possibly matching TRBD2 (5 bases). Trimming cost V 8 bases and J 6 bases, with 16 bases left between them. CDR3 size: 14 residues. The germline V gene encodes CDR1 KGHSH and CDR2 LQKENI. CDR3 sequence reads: CASVGGPGAGELFF. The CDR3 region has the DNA TGTGCCAGCGTCGGAGGCCCCGGGGCCGGGGAGCTGTTTTTT.

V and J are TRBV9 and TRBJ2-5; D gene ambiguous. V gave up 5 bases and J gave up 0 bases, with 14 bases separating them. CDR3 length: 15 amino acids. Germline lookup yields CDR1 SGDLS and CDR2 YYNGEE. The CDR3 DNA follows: TGTGCCAGCAGTCGATTGGACGGATACCAAGAGACCCAGTACTTC. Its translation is CASSRLDGYQETQYF.

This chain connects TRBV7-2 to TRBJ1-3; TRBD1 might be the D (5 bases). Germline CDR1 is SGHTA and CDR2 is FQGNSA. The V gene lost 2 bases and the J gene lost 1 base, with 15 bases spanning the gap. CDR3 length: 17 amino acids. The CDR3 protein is CASSLRLGGESGNTIYF. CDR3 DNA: TGTGCCAGCAGCTTACGCTTGGGGGGGGAATCTGGAAACACCATATATTTT.